This T cell receptor beta chain emerged from a study of cytotoxic CD8 clonotypes in ibrutinib-treated CLL. Trimming removed 2 bases from V and 0 bases from J, with 16 bases in between. The germline V gene encodes CDR1 MGHRA and CDR2 YSYEKL. This CDR3 contains 17 residues. Using immunoSEQ multiplex PCR, the repertoire was profiled, and TCRdb retains in-frame clones only, with some absent. The sample consists of tens of thousands of clones, 69% of them appearing once. This rearrangement joins TRBV4-1 to TRBJ1-2, with D tentatively TRBD1 (5 bases). The TCR comes from a human donor with chronic lymphocytic leukemia. The sample in question was PBMCs, obtained after 12 months of ibrutinib treatment. The CDR3 loop is CASSQTTSRGANYGYTF. CDR3 in DNA: TGCGCCAGCAGCCAAACTACTTCTCGAGGGGCTAACTATGGCTACACCTTC.